This record concerns one T cell receptor (beta chain) sequence. Methods used by the authors: Cell counts per sample came from amplifying reference gene primers. The assay was immunoSEQ multiplex PCR, and TCRdb's table has in-frame clones only and misses some. The V and J calls and clone size are taken from that table; D and trimming were inferred from the DNA. This repertoire shows about 480,000 clones, approximately 91% found once; its top ten account for just over 8%. This study enrolled people aged 18 to 89 from 20 to 25 US geographic areas. Symptom resolution, clearance, or two negative PCRs marked donors in Cohort 3 as recovered. This record comes from a study of blood T cell repertoires in COVID-19. The wider study: The cDNA or gDNA used as material had been derived from T cells, B-cell-depleted T cells, or PBMCs.

CDR3 length: 14 amino acids. V gave up 4 bases and J gave up 12 bases, with 19 bases separating them. From germline, CDR1 is SGHAT and CDR2 FQNNGV. The chain recombines TRBV11-2 with TRBJ2-1; tentatively, D is TRBD2 (6 bases). The receptor was isolated from a woman aged 60 to 75 who had recovered from COVID-19. The sequenced sample was PBMCs or T cells enriched from blood (not recorded which). The CDR3 here is CASSSPMAGNRQFF. CDR3 nucleotides: TGTGCCAGCAGCTCCCCAATGGCGGGAAACCGGCAGTTCTTC. The whole variable domain, filled in from reference TRBV11-2 and TRBJ2-1, reads EAGVAQSPRYKIIEKRQSVAFWCNPISGHATLYWYQQILGQGPKLLIQFQNNGVVDDSQLPKDRFSAERLKGVDSTLKIQPAKLEDSAVYLCASSSPMAGNRQFFGPGTRLTVL.